This T cell receptor (beta chain) was observed in a study of shared clonotypes between healthy human individuals. Whole-study context: Used for every donor were three CD4 naive, three CD4 memory, two CD8 naive and one CD8 memory plate. The study, taken as a whole, reports: Sequencing of the sorted subsets was shown by rarefaction to be incomplete despite large depth.

The germline gives CDR1 SGHTA, CDR2 FQGTGA. CDR3 length: 13 amino acids. Trimming took off 3 bases at V and 10 bases at J, with 13 bases between the two ends. A note on this clone: What it binds is not known.

Researchers divided each subset's genomic DNA evenly across several immunoSEQ plates. Tens of thousands of T cell genomes (approximately 0.2 ug DNA) went into each sorted-subset replicate. Repertoires were generated with immunoSEQ multiplex PCR, while TCRdb's copy carries only in-frame clones and drops some. This table holds over a million clones, roughly 96% found once. Sequenced: naive CD4+ T cells sorted from blood. Subset reported: CD45RA+ positively selected. V gene TRBV7-3 combines with J gene TRBJ2-1; D perhaps matches TRBD1 (5 bases). The TCR comes from a man aged 25-45 years in good health. The CDR3 here is CASSFRAGEEQFF. The CDR3 nucleotides read TGTGCCAGCAGCTTCAGGGCCGGAGAGGAGCAGTTCTTC.